Listed below are T cell receptor beta chains from one sample, sequenced in a study of CD8+CD57+ T cells in acquired aplastic anemia. TCRdb reanalysed the reads using MiXCR and keeps one entry per CDR3 protein. The sample yields more than 150,000 distinct CDR3 sequences, approximately 48% seen once. The specimen sequenced was sorted CD4+, CD8+, or CD8+CD57+ T cells (not recorded which) from PBMCs. These receptors all stem from a human donor with aplastic anemia. Each CDR3 is given with its conserved first and last residue. A D gene is named only where the DNA matches it firmly. The size of a clone is reported for some rows only, either as once, few or many, or as a class for expanded clones.

clone_size: .; d_call: TRBD2; v_call: TRBV20-1; cdr3_aa: CSARKRGGRETQYF
clone_size: once; d_call: .; v_call: TRBV29-1; cdr3_aa: CSFPQGHGYTF
clone_size: once; d_call: .; v_call: TRBV3-1; cdr3_aa: CASSQDGGRDLHF
clone_size: many; d_call: .; v_call: TRBV5-1; cdr3_aa: CASSLAGSDTQYF
clone_size: many; d_call: .; v_call: TRBV5-5; cdr3_aa: CASSRWRWNLENEQFF
clone_size: .; d_call: .; v_call: TRBV3-1; cdr3_aa: CASSQATTGFRNAEAFF
clone_size: many; d_call: .; v_call: TRBV7-2; cdr3_aa: CASSLDHNQPQHF
clone_size: .; d_call: .; v_call: TRBV28; cdr3_aa: CASSEGNEKLFF
clone_size: .; d_call: .; v_call: TRBV19; cdr3_aa: CASSRDATRSPLHF
clone_size: .; d_call: .; v_call: TRBV7-8; cdr3_aa: CASSLAFGEQYF
clone_size: once; d_call: TRBD2; v_call: TRBV4-1; cdr3_aa: CASSQLLLAGGETQYF
clone_size: many; d_call: .; v_call: TRBV3-1; cdr3_aa: CASSSWRGKLFF
clone_size: many; d_call: .; v_call: TRBV7-2; cdr3_aa: CASSPNSGVTIYF
clone_size: few; d_call: TRBD1; v_call: TRBV20-1; cdr3_aa: CSAPAQGRAEAFF
clone_size: .; d_call: .; v_call: TRBV15; cdr3_aa: CATSRADSASGANVLTF
clone_size: .; d_call: .; v_call: TRBV7-2; cdr3_aa: CASSPKRIQETQYF
clone_size: many; d_call: .; v_call: TRBV24-1; cdr3_aa: CATSEGGTGELFF
clone_size: .; d_call: .; v_call: TRBV20-1; cdr3_aa: CSARLIVNTEAFF
clone_size: .; d_call: TRBD2; v_call: TRBV19; cdr3_aa: CASSLADTDTQYF
clone_size: .; d_call: TRBD2; v_call: TRBV10-1; cdr3_aa: CASSENPAGGRRETQYF
clone_size: .; d_call: TRBD2; v_call: TRBV11-1; cdr3_aa: CASSLAGASGGYEQYF
clone_size: .; d_call: TRBD1; v_call: TRBV7-9; cdr3_aa: CASSFGDREYNEQFF
clone_size: .; d_call: TRBD2; v_call: TRBV4-1; cdr3_aa: CASSPGLTSGGGNEQFF
clone_size: .; d_call: .; v_call: TRBV24-1; cdr3_aa: CATSDWGEKLFF
clone_size: many; d_call: .; v_call: TRBV28; cdr3_aa: CASRVRGVGFYEQYF
clone_size: many; d_call: .; v_call: TRBV7-7; cdr3_aa: CASSQTRASTDTQYF
clone_size: .; d_call: TRBD1; v_call: TRBV24-1; cdr3_aa: CATAGQSSNQPQHF
clone_size: many; d_call: .; v_call: TRBV29-1; cdr3_aa: CSVGPVGTGNAAF
clone_size: .; d_call: .; v_call: TRBV19; cdr3_aa: CASTMGPGETQYF
clone_size: .; d_call: .; v_call: TRBV27; cdr3_aa: CASSLSGGSRYGYTF
clone_size: many; d_call: .; v_call: TRBV15; cdr3_aa: CATSRSSENTEAFF
clone_size: few; d_call: .; v_call: TRBV24-1; cdr3_aa: CASSDNSYEQYF
clone_size: once; d_call: TRBD1; v_call: TRBV7-2; cdr3_aa: CASSLAGGQVYGYTF
clone_size: many; d_call: .; v_call: TRBV7-3; cdr3_aa: CASSSDKNTEAFF
clone_size: .; d_call: TRBD1; v_call: TRBV5-1; cdr3_aa: CASSEGQLGYTF
clone_size: many; d_call: TRBD2; v_call: TRBV4-1; cdr3_aa: CASSLRASGSINEQFF
clone_size: many; d_call: TRBD1; v_call: TRBV5-1; cdr3_aa: CASRMRGQGFDYGYTF
clone_size: few; d_call: .; v_call: TRBV2; cdr3_aa: CASSEQGEEEFF
clone_size: .; d_call: TRBD1; v_call: TRBV2; cdr3_aa: CASRGQVYEQYF
clone_size: .; d_call: .; v_call: TRBV2; cdr3_aa: CASSDPYRSNQPQHF
clone_size: many; d_call: TRBD1; v_call: TRBV13; cdr3_aa: CASRLTGGQTQYF
clone_size: many; d_call: .; v_call: TRBV20-1; cdr3_aa: CSARDEGRHPEKLFF
clone_size: .; d_call: TRBD2; v_call: TRBV10-3; cdr3_aa: CAISDPPSGGLADTQYF
clone_size: .; d_call: .; v_call: TRBV7-9; cdr3_aa: CASSLIGADTQYF
clone_size: .; d_call: TRBD1; v_call: TRBV25-1; cdr3_aa: CASSEWDSNSPLHF
clone_size: many; d_call: .; v_call: TRBV20-1; cdr3_aa: CSARDTGVGDTQYF
clone_size: .; d_call: .; v_call: TRBV2; cdr3_aa: CASRATRGRGYTF
clone_size: many; d_call: .; v_call: TRBV19; cdr3_aa: CASSISGSETQYF
clone_size: .; d_call: TRBD2; v_call: TRBV6-5; cdr3_aa: CASSSRTRAVNEQFF
clone_size: few; d_call: .; v_call: TRBV7-6; cdr3_aa: CASSLSLGETQYF
clone_size: few; d_call: .; v_call: TRBV29-1; cdr3_aa: CSVGATADNEQFF
clone_size: .; d_call: .; v_call: TRBV7-9; cdr3_aa: CASSLGPGQPQHF
clone_size: many; d_call: TRBD2; v_call: TRBV7-2; cdr3_aa: CASSLALAVKNIQYF
clone_size: many; d_call: TRBD2; v_call: TRBV5-8; cdr3_aa: CASSTRGVIYEQYF
clone_size: .; d_call: .; v_call: TRBV20-1; cdr3_aa: CSARRPDLGAGVQPQHF
clone_size: few; d_call: TRBD2; v_call: TRBV5-5; cdr3_aa: CASSLDLAGETDTQYF
clone_size: many; d_call: .; v_call: TRBV6-1; cdr3_aa: CASREGRNYGYTF